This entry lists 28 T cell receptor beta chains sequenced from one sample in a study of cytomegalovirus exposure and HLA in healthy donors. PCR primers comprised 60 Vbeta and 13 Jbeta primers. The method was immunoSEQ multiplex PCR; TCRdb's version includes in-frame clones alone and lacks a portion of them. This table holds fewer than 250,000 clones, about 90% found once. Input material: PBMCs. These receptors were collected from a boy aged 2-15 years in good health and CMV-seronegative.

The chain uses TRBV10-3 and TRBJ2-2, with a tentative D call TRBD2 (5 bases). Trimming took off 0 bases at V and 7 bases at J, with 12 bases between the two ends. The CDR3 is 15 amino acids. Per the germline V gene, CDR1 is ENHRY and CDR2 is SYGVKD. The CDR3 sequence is CAISESPGVGGELFF. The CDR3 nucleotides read TGTGCCATCAGTGAGTCGCCCGGGGTAGGCGGGGAGCTGTTTTTT.

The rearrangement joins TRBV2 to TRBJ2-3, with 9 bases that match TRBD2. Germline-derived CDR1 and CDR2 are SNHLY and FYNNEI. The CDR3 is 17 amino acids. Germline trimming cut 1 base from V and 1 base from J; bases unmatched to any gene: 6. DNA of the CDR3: TGTGCCAGCAGTGAAGGAGGTAGCGGGGGTCGCACAGATACGCAGTATTTT. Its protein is CASSEGGSGGRTDTQYF.

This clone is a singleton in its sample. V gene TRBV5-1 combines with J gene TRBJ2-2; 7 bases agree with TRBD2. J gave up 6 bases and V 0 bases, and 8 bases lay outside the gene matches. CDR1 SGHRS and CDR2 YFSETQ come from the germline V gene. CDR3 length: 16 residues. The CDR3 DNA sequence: TGCGCCAGCAGCTTGGCTCTAACTAGCGTCTCCGGGGAGCTGTTTTTT. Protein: CASSLALTSVSGELFF.

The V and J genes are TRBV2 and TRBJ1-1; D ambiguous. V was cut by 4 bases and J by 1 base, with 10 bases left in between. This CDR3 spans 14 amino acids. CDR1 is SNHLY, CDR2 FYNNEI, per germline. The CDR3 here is CASSVAGANTEAFF. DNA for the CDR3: TGTGCCAGCAGTGTTGCCGGAGCGAACACTGAAGCTTTCTTT.

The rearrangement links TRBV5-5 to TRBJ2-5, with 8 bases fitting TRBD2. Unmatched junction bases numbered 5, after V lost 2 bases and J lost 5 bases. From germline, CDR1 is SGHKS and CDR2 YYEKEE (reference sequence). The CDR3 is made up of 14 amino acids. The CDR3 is CASSLAGARETQYF. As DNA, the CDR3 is TGTGCCAGCAGCTTAGCGGGAGCGCGTGAGACCCAGTACTTC.

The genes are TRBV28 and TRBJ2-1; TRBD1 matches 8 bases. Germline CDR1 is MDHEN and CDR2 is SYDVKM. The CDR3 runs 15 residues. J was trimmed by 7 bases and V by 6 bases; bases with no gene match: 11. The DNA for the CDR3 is TGTGCCAGCAGCTTAGGGACAGGACGGGGTAATGAGCAGTTCTTC. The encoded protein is CASSLGTGRGNEQFF.

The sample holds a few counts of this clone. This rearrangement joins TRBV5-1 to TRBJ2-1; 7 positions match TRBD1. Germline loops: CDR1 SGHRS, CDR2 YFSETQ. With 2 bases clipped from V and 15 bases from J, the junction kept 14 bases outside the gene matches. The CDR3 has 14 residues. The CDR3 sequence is CASSFHSEGQVLFF. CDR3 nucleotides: TGCGCCAGCAGCTTCCACTCCGAAGGACAGGTCCTGTTCTTC. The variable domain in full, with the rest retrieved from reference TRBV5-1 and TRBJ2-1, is KAGVTQTPRYLIKTRGQQVTLSCSPISGHRSVSWYQQTPGQGLQFLFEYFSETQRNKGNFPGRFSGRQFSNSRSEMNVSTLELGDSALYLCASSFHSEGQVLFFGPGTRLTVL.

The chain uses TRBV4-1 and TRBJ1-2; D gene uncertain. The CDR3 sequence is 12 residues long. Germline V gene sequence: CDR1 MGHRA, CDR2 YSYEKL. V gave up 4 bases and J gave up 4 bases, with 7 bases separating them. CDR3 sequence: CASSRDIYGYTF. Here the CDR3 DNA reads TGCGCCAGCAGCCGAGACATCTATGGCTACACCTTC.

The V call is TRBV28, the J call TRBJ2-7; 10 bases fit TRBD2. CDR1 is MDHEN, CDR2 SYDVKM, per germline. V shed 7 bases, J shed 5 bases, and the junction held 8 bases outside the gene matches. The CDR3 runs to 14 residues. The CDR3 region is CASTTGGTSDEQYF. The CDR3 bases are TGTGCCAGCACCACGGGGGGGACTAGCGACGAGCAGTACTTC.

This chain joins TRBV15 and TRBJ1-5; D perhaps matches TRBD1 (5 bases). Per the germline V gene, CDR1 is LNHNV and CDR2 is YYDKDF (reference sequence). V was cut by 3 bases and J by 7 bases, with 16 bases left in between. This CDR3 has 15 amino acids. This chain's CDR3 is CATSSSTDSRQPQHF. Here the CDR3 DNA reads TGTGCCACCAGCAGTTCAACCGACAGTCGGCAGCCCCAGCATTTT.

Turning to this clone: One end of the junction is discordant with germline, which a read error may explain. The CDR3 coding sequence is TGTTCCAGCAGCTCTCCAACGGGACAGGGGACAAAAAGCTCCTACGAGCAGTACTTC. It codes for CSSSSPTGQGTKSSYEQYF. This chain uses TRBV7-9 with TRBJ2-7; 10 nucleotides agree with TRBD1. Germline loops: CDR1 SEHNR, CDR2 FQNEAQ (reference sequence). The CDR3 has 19 residues.

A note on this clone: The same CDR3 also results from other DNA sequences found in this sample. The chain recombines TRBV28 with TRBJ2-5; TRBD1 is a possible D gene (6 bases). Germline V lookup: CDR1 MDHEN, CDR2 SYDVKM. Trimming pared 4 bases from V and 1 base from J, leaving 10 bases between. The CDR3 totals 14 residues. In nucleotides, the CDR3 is TGTGCCAGCAGTTCTGGACAGAGCCAAGAGACCCAGTACTTC. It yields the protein CASSSGQSQETQYF. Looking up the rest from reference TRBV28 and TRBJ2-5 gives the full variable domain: DVKVTQSSRYLVKRTGEKVFLECVQDMDHENMFWYRQDPGLGLRLIYFSYDVKMKEKGDIPEGYSVSREKKERFSLILESASTNQTSMYLCASSSGQSQETQYFGPGTRLLVL.

The CDR3 here is CASSPLIGTSGGSYEQYF. The CDR3 DNA reads TGTGCCAGCAGCCCCCTTATCGGGACTAGCGGGGGCTCCTACGAGCAGTACTTC. The rearrangement uses TRBV7-6 and TRBJ2-7; 14 bases are shared with TRBD2. The germline gives CDR1 SGHVS, CDR2 FNYEAQ. There are 18 residues in the CDR3. V lost 5 bases, J lost 0 bases, and 9 bases stayed unmatched.

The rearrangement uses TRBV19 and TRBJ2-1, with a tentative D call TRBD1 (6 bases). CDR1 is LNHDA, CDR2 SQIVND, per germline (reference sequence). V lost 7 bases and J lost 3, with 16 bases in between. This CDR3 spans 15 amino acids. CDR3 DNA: TGTGCCAGTACGAACCTCAGGGGAATCTACAATGAGCAGTTCTTC. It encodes CASTNLRGIYNEQFF.

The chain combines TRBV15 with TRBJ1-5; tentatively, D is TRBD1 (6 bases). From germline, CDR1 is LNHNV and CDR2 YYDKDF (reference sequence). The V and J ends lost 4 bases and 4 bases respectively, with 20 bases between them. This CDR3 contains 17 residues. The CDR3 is CATSTGGNRAPNQPQHF. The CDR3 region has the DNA TGTGCCACCAGCACCGGAGGTAACAGGGCCCCAAATCAGCCCCAGCATTTT.

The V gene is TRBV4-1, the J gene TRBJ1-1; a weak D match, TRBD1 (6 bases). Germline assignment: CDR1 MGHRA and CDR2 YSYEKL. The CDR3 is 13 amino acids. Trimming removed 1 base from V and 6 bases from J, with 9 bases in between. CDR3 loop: CASSQASGAEAFF. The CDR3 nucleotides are TGCGCCAGCAGCCAAGCGTCAGGGGCTGAAGCTTTCTTT.

The CDR3 DNA follows: TGTGCCAGCAGCGACTCAAGTACGGGTGAGCAGTTCTTC. As protein: CASSDSSTGEQFF. The chain combines TRBV5-6 with TRBJ2-1; D gene uncertain. V was pared by 4 bases and J by 9 bases, with 14 bases between. This CDR3 has 13 residues. The germline gives CDR1 SGHDT, CDR2 YYEEEE.

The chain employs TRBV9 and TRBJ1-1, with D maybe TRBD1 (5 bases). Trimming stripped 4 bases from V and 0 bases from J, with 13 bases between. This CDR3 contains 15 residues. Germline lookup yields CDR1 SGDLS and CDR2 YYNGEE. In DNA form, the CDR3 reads TGTGCCAGCAGCCCCCTCGGGGGATTGAACACTGAAGCTTTCTTT. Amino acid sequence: CASSPLGGLNTEAFF.

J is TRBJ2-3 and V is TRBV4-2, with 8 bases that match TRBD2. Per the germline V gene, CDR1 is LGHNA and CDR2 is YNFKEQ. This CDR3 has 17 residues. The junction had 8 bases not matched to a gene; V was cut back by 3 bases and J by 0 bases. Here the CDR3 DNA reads TGTGCCAGCAGCCAGGAAATTAGCGGGACTAGCACAGATACGCAGTATTTT. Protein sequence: CASSQEISGTSTDTQYF.

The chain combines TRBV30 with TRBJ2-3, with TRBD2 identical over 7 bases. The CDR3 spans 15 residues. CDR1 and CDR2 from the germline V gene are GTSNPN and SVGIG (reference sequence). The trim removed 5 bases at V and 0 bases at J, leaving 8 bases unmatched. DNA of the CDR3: TGTGCCTGGGACCCTAGCGGTCTTAGCACAGATACGCAGTATTTT. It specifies CAWDPSGLSTDTQYF.

The CDR3 nucleotides read TGTGCCAGTAGTTTTGATCGGGAGAGTGGCACAGATACGCAGTATTTT. Translated, it gives CASSFDRESGTDTQYF. The gene calls are TRBV19 and TRBJ2-3, with D tentatively TRBD2 (6 bases). The CDR3 loop spans 16 amino acids. V lost 5 bases and J 1 base, leaving 16 bases between the germline ends. The V gene's germline CDR1 is LNHDA and CDR2 SQIVND (reference sequence).

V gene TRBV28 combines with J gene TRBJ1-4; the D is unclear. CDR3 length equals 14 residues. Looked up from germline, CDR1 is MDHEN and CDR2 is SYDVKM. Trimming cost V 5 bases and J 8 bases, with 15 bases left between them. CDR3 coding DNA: TGTGCCAGCAGTCTCCGCCCCGCGGGAGAAAAACTGTTTTTT. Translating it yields CASSLRPAGEKLFF. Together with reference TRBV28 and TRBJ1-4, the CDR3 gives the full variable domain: DVKVTQSSRYLVKRTGEKVFLECVQDMDHENMFWYRQDPGLGLRLIYFSYDVKMKEKGDIPEGYSVSREKKERFSLILESASTNQTSMYLCASSLRPAGEKLFFGSGTQLSVL.

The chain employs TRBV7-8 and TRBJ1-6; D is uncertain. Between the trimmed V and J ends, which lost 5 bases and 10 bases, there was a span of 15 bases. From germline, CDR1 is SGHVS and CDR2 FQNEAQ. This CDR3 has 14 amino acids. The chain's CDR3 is CASSLPMGQSPLHF. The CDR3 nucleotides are TGTGCCAGCAGCCTTCCCATGGGCCAGTCACCCCTCCACTTT.

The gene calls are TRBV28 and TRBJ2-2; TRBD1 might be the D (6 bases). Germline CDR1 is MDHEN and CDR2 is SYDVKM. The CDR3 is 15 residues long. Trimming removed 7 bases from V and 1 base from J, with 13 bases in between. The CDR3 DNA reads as TGTGCCAGCAATATTCTACAGGGGAACACCGGGGAGCTGTTTTTT. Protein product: CASNILQGNTGELFF. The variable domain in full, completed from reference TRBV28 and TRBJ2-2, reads DVKVTQSSRYLVKRTGEKVFLECVQDMDHENMFWYRQDPGLGLRLIYFSYDVKMKEKGDIPEGYSVSREKKERFSLILESASTNQTSMYLCASNILQGNTGELFFGEGSRLTVL.

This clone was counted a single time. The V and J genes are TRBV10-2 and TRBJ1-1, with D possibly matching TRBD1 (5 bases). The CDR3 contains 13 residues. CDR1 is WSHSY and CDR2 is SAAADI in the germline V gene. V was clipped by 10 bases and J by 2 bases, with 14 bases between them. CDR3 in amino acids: CAISDSFNTEAFF. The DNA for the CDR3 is TGCGCCATCTCAGACAGTTTCAACACTGAAGCTTTCTTT.

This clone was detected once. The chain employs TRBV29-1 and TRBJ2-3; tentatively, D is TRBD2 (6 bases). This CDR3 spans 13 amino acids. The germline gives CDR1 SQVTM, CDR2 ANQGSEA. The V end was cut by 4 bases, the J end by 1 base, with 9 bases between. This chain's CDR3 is CSVVPGGTDTQYF. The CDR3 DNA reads TGCAGCGTTGTACCGGGGGGCACAGATACGCAGTATTTT.

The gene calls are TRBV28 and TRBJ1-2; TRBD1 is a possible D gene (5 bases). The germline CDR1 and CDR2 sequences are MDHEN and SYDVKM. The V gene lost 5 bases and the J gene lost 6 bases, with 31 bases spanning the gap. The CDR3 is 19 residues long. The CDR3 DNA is TGTGCCAGCAGTCCTCGACGAAACCCTTCGGGGGGTCCCGTTAATGGCTACACCTTC. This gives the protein CASSPRRNPSGGPVNGYTF.

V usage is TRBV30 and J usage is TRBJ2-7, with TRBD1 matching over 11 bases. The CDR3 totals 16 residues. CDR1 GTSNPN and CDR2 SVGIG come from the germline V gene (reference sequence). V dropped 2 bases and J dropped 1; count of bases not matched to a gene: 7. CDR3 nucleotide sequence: TGTGCCTGGAGTAGGGACGGGACAGGGGGGTCCTACGAGCAGTACTTC. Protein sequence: CAWSRDGTGGSYEQYF.